The entry that follows covers one TCR beta chain sequence. This clonotype turned up a few times. No antigen is known for it. Base quality data are lacking; no much larger clone is found one base away. PBMCs were isolated by Ficoll-Paque density gradient centrifugation. The run used an Illumina NovaSeq 6000. TCRalpha and TCRbeta cDNA libraries were built by 5'RACE with constant-segment primers, adding sample barcodes and unique molecular identifiers. RNA was extracted from every sample with Trizol reagent. Amplification of the libraries took two PCR steps, and the second step added a second sample barcode plus Illumina TruSeq adapters. The libraries were sequenced on an Illumina NovaSeq using 2 x 150 bp paired-end reads. As for the authors' bioinformatics: With migec v1.2.7, reads were demultiplexed and then collapsed into UMI-guided consensus sequences. Using mixcr v2.1.11, the UMI consensuses were aligned to TRA and TRB V and J templates and assembled into clonotypes. A clonotype was counted as expanded or contracted only if both edgeR and NoisET called the change significant, with noise models trained on biological replicates. For edgeR calls, a false discovery rate-adjusted p below 0.01 and a log2 fold-change threshold of 1 were applied. As an exploratory analysis of dynamics, PCA with hierarchical clustering was applied to max-normalized trajectories of the 1000 most abundant clonotypes. The CD4 or CD8 phenotype of responding clones was assigned using the separately sequenced CD4+ and CD8+ repertoires. TCRdb cleaned the public reads at Q25 with fastp, built clones with MiXCR and kept in-frame beta chains. Duplicate CDR3 protein sequences are folded into a single record with the most common DNA and genes. TCRdb's processing, not the study's, gives the V and J calls here. The sample includes hundreds of thousands of distinct CDR3 sequences, with approximately 15% observed a single time. Roughly 8.2% of the sample lies in the top ten.

V was cut back by 3 bases and J by 1 base, leaving a gap of 9 bases between them. The CDR3 covers 14 residues, taking in both the cysteine and the phenylalanine. Solely the CDR3 DNA is kept, with 42 bases framed from the first base. CDR1 is given as LGHNA and CDR2 as YSLEER, both from the germline V gene. The record originates from a study of T-cell memory formation after mild COVID-19 (dated by TCRdb to about 2021). Broadly, across the study: TCR sequence clusters from the two donors were found to be largely donor specific. In a couple of donors, T-cell clones that expanded and contracted after mild COVID-19 were tracked by sequencing TCRalpha and TCRbeta repertoires over time. Two young, previously healthy adult volunteers, one female and one male, were included in the cohort.

What the study reported, not specific to this receptor: The detection of some responding clones in pre-infection memory suggests that pre-existing cross-reactive memory T cells joined the SARS-CoV-2 response. From day 15 to 85, contracting clones showed balanced CD4/CD8 phenotypes, whereas a second wave of clones that expanded from day 15 to 37 leaned towards CD4+. Contracting CD4+ clones appeared mostly in the CM and EM memory subsets, whereas CD8+ clones were enriched in EMRA. Only two mild cases were covered by the study, and larger cohorts that include severe cases with pre-infection samples were considered necessary. The second-wave clones that peaked on day 37 were not confirmed to be SARS-CoV-2 specific.

Sequenced input: PBMCs or a T cell subset sorted from them (not recorded which). This clonotype originated in an adult woman who had mild COVID-19 (a few samples of this study predate the infection). The sample titles of this study are shuffled in the database, so cell type and time point are left out; the donor was told from shared clones. This chain joins TRBV4-3 to TRBJ1-1; TRBD1 is perhaps the D gene, given 5 matching bases. This receptor has the CDR3 CASSHPDRNTEAFF. In nucleotides, the sequence is TGCGCCAGCAGCCATCCCGACAGGAACACTGAAGCTTTCTTT.